Listed below are T cell receptor beta chains from one sample, sequenced in a study of control samples from healthy donors and cancer patients. The method was immunoSEQ multiplex PCR; TCRdb's version includes in-frame clones alone and lacks a portion of them. The repertoire holds approximately 150,000 clones, around 90% seen once, with approximately 1.8% in the top ten. Specimen: blood. The receptors originated from a man younger than 35 in good health. Both conserved end residues are part of each CDR3. D genes are given only for firm matches. The size entry is marked missing in some rows and otherwise reads once, few, many or a size class.

>TRBV20-1|TRBJ2-2|.|.
TGCAGTGCTAGTGCGGTTAAGAACACCGGGGAGCTGTTTTTT
CSASAVKNTGELFF
>TRBV3-1/TRBV3-2|TRBJ1-4|.|.
TGTGCCAGCAGCCAAGTTCGGGGAGCAGGGGTGGGGAGTGAAAAACTGTTTTTT
CASSQVRGAGVGSEKLFF
>TRBV5-4|TRBJ2-1|.|.
TGTGCCAGCAGGTTCCTCGGGGGTGGCAATGAGCAGTTCTTC
CASRFLGGGNEQFF
>TRBV29-1|TRBJ1-2|.|.
TGCAGCGTTCCAGCGGGAGCTAACTATGGCTACACCTTC
CSVPAGANYGYTF
>TRBV20-1|TRBJ2-5|.|.
TGCAGTGCTAGTCTTCGCCTCGGGTACCAAGAGACCCAGTACTTC
CSASLRLGYQETQYF
>TRBV2|TRBJ1-2|.|TRBD1
TGTGCCAGCATTATGACAGGGTCCGATGACTATGGCTACACCTTC
CASIMTGSDDYGYTF
>TRBV27|TRBJ1-2|.|TRBD1
TGTGCCAGCAGTGAGTACAGGGGAACCGAGTATGGCTACACCTTC
CASSEYRGTEYGYTF
>TRBV12-3/TRBV12-4|TRBJ2-7|.|.
TGTGCCAGCAGAGCGGACGGGGCCGAGCAGTACTTC
CASRADGAEQYF
>TRBV5-6|TRBJ2-3|.|.
TGTGCCAGCAGCTTGGCCGCTGGGGACACGCAGTATTTT
CASSLAAGDTQYF
>TRBV5-1|TRBJ1-5|.|.
TGCGCCACGTGGAGGGCCCATCAGCCCCAGCATTTT
CATWRAHQPQHF
>TRBV11-2|TRBJ1-2|few|.
TGTGCCAGCAGCTTAGGATTTAACTATGGCTACACCTTC
CASSLGFNYGYTF
>TRBV27|TRBJ2-7|.|.
TGTGCCAGCGCCCCTCGGGCGGGGGAGCAGTACTTC
CASAPRAGEQYF
>TRBV2|TRBJ1-1|.|.
TGTGCCAGCAGTGAAGAGACTGAAGCTTTCTTT
CASSEETEAFF
>TRBV10-3|TRBJ2-3|.|TRBD1
TGTGCCATCAGTCCACAGGGGACAGATACGCAGTATTTT
CAISPQGTDTQYF
>TRBV19|TRBJ2-5|once|.
TGTGCCAGTAGTAATAGCGATGTGGAGACCCAGTACTTC
CASSNSDVETQYF
>TRBV5-5|TRBJ1-1|few|.
TGTGCCAGCAGCGCCAGGGCCCTGAACACTGAAGCTTTCTTT
CASSARALNTEAFF
>TRBV27|TRBJ2-7|.|TRBD1
TGTGCCAGCAGTTTGGGACAGGACTACGAGCAGTACTTC
CASSLGQDYEQYF
>TRBV10-3|TRBJ2-5|.|.
TGTGCCATCAGTGAGTCATGGGCTAGTATCGTGGACCAAGAGACCCAGTACTTC
CAISESWASIVDQETQYF
>TRBV30|TRBJ2-3|.|.
TGTGCCTGGACCTACGGACTATCCATCACAGATACGCAGTATTTT
CAWTYGLSITDTQYF
>TRBV5-1|TRBJ2-5|.|TRBD2
TGCGCCAGCAGCCGGACTAGAGAAGAGACCCAGTACTTC
CASSRTREETQYF
>TRBV4-3|TRBJ2-1|.|TRBD2
TGCGCCAGCAGCCAAGTACCCCGGCGGACTAGCGGGGTTGAGCAGTTCTTC
CASSQVPRRTSGVEQFF
>TRBV30|TRBJ2-1|.|TRBD1
TGTGCCTGGAGTAGACAGGGTAGGGATGAGCAGTTCTTC
CAWSRQGRDEQFF
>TRBV11-2|TRBJ2-1|.|TRBD2
TGTGCCAGCAGCTTTGGGACCGGGGGGGCTGGCAATGAGCAGTTCTTC
CASSFGTGGAGNEQFF
>TRBV20-1|TRBJ2-3|.|TRBD2
TGCAGTGCTACTGAGACTAGCGGGGGCACAGATACGCAGTATTTT
CSATETSGGTDTQYF
>TRBV29-1|TRBJ2-2|.|TRBD1
TGCAGCGTTGTCAGAGGGGGCGAAGGGGAGCTGTTTTTT
CSVVRGGEGELFF
>TRBV11-2|TRBJ1-4|.|.
TGTGCCAGCAGTCTGGGTCTGAATGAAAAACTGTTTTTT
CASSLGLNEKLFF
>TRBV28|TRBJ2-5|.|TRBD2
TGTGCCAGCAGCCTCTCTAGCGGGGGGGCCCCGGAGACCCAGTACTTC
CASSLSSGGAPETQYF
>TRBV30|TRBJ1-5|.|TRBD1
TGTGCCTGGAGCCCGGACAGGTATCAGCCCCAGCATTTT
CAWSPDRYQPQHF
>TRBV28|TRBJ2-7|.|TRBD1
TGTGCCAGCAGTTTTCAGAGGGGGCGGAATTCCTACGAGCAGTACTTC
CASSFQRGRNSYEQYF
>TRBV2|TRBJ1-5|.|.
TGTGCCAGCAGCCCCGAGGGGCAACAGCCCCAGCATTTT
CASSPEGQQPQHF
>TRBV12-3/TRBV12-4|TRBJ2-1|once|.
TGTGCCAGCAGTTTAGGAGGTCACAATGAGCAGTTCTTC
CASSLGGHNEQFF
>TRBV28|TRBJ2-1|.|TRBD1
TGTGCCACCCACTCCGGGACAGGAGCTAATGAGCAGTTCTTC
CATHSGTGANEQFF
>TRBV3-1/TRBV3-2|TRBJ1-2|.|.
TGTGCCAGCAGCCAAGATGTAGGAAATCGTGGCTACACCTTC
CASSQDVGNRGYTF
>TRBV6-5|TRBJ1-6|.|.
TGTGCCAGCAGTTACGAGGCAGCAACTAATTCACCCCTCCACTTT
CASSYEAATNSPLHF
>TRBV6-5|TRBJ1-1|.|.
TGTGCCAGCAGTTACTCAATACAGGGATGGGGGGAAGCTTTCTTT
CASSYSIQGWGEAFF
>TRBV4-3|TRBJ1-6|.|.
TGCGCCAGCAGCCAAGAAACCTCGGCCCTCGGTGACCTCCACTTT
CASSQETSALGDLHF
>TRBV27|TRBJ2-7|.|.
TGTGCCAGCAGTATGGGTTCGGGCTACGAGCAGTACTTC
CASSMGSGYEQYF
>TRBV3-1/TRBV3-2|TRBJ2-7|once|.
TGTGCCAGCAGCCAGACTCTGACCACCTACGAGCAGTACTTC
CASSQTLTTYEQYF
>TRBV7-2|TRBJ1-1|.|.
TGTGCCAGCAGCTTAGACCCGAACACTGAAGCTTTCTTT
CASSLDPNTEAFF